This TCR beta chain was captured in a study of human T cells and chemical hapten exposure. Study-wide findings and caveats: The study found that DPC sensitization did not change TCRs above 1 in 1000 frequency.

CDR1 SGHDN and CDR2 FVKESK come from the germline V gene. This CDR3 contains 13 residues. V lost 0 bases to trimming and J lost 5 bases, with 8 bases between them. The table lists this clonotype with a few counts. Its antigen remains unknown. The time point here: patch test 1, 2 weeks after DPC sensitization. Treatment denoted: therapeutic diphenylcyclopropenone sensitization with weekly scalp DPC. MiXCR, applied by TCRdb to the RACE reads, yields one record per CDR3 protein. Of 80,000 to 100,000 distinct CDR3 sequences in the sample, around an eighth are singletons; the top ten hold 2% to 2.5%. The rearrangement joins TRBV14 to TRBJ2-7; tentative D call: TRBD1 (6 bases). This TCR was recovered from a woman between 40 and 55 years old with alopecia areata. Some clones in this sample may be carry-over from other donors' samples. Sequencing was performed on whole blood, taken in connection with sensitization to the hapten diphenylcyclopropenone (DPC). Here the CDR3 DNA reads TGTGCCAGCAGCCAAGATGAGGGGGACGAGCAGTACTTC. Protein: CASSQDEGDEQYF. Full variable domain (outside the CDR3, taken from reference TRBV14 and TRBJ2-7): EAGVTQFPSHSVIEKGQTVTLRCDPISGHDNLYWYRRVMGKEIKFLLHFVKESKQDESGMPNNRFLAERTGGTYSTLKVQPAELEDSGVYFCASSQDEGDEQYFGPGTRLTVT.